The 9 T cell receptor beta chains reported below all come from one sample, sequenced in a study of blood T cell repertoires in COVID-19. Sequencing was performed with immunoSEQ multiplex PCR; in TCRdb, only in-frame clones are kept and a portion is missing. The sample shows approximately 120,000 clones, about 90% of them seen only once. Sequencing was done on a sample of peripheral blood. The receptors originated from a woman in her fifties or sixties who had recovered from COVID-19.

V is TRBV7-2 and J is TRBJ2-1; D might be TRBD1 (7 bases). V dropped 4 bases and J dropped 4 bases, with 14 bases sitting between them. The CDR3 has 15 residues. Germline V gene lookup returns CDR1 SGHTA and CDR2 FQGNSA. CDR3 DNA sequence: TGTGCCAGCAGCTCCCAGGGGGGACTTTACAATGAGCAGTTCTTC. Protein: CASSSQGGLYNEQFF. The full variable domain, its missing parts supplied by reference TRBV7-2 and TRBJ2-1, is GAGVSQSPSNKVTEKGKDVELRCDPISGHTALYWYRQSLGQGLEFLIYFQGNSAPDKSGLPSDRFSAERTGGSVSTLTIQRTQQEDSAVYLCASSSQGGLYNEQFFGPGTRLTVL.

This clone was recorded a few times. The rearrangement joins TRBV19 to TRBJ1-3; no definite D call. V was shortened by 7 bases and J by 2 bases, with 12 bases between the two germline ends. The V gene's germline CDR1 is LNHDA and CDR2 SQIVND (reference sequence). This CDR3 has 14 amino acids. The CDR3 is CASTEGGTGNTIYF. Here the CDR3 DNA reads TGTGCCAGTACCGAGGGAGGAACTGGAAACACCATATATTTT.

This chain links TRBV6-2 or TRBV6-3 with TRBJ1-1; TRBD1 aligns across 7 bases. The junction had 4 bases not matched to a gene; V was cut back by 2 bases and J by 7 bases. Germline V gene data show CDR1 as MNHEY and CDR2 as SVGEGT. This CDR3 region has 13 residues. The CDR3 coding sequence is TGTGCCAGCAGTTACCTTACAGGGGATGAAGCTTTCTTT. It encodes CASSYLTGDEAFF.

The chain carries TRBV27 and TRBJ1-6; the match to TRBD1 covers 8 bases. The length of the CDR3 is 16 residues. V lost 7 bases and J lost 7; bases outside the gene matches: 12. Germline V gene lookup returns CDR1 MNHEY and CDR2 SMNVEV (reference sequence). CDR3 coding DNA: TGTGCCAGCAACTCAGGGGGCGCGGGTCCGAATTCACCCCTCCACTTT. This sequence encodes CASNSGGAGPNSPLHF.

The sample holds one count of this clone. The chain combines TRBV2 with TRBJ1-2, with a tentative D call TRBD1 (5 bases). This CDR3 is 14 amino acids long. Trimming cost V 8 bases and J 2 bases, with 15 bases left between them. Germline CDR1 and CDR2: SNHLY and FYNNEI. CDR3 nucleotide sequence: TGTGCCAGCGTGAGGACACCCATAAACTATGGCTACACCTTC. This encodes CASVRTPINYGYTF.

The rearrangement links TRBV29-1 to TRBJ2-5; a weak D match, TRBD1 (5 bases). CDR3 length: 12 residues. V lost 7 bases and J lost 2, with 11 bases in between. Germline CDR1 is SQVTM and CDR2 is ANQGSEA. In DNA form, the CDR3 reads TGCAGCGCCGCCCAGGGACAAGAGACCCAGTACTTC. This translates into CSAAQGQETQYF.

The chain is built from TRBV4-1 and TRBJ1-2, with 8 bases fitting TRBD1. V shed 2 bases, J shed 8 bases, and the junction held 4 bases outside the gene matches. CDR1 is MGHRA, CDR2 YSYEKL, per germline. The CDR3 sequence is 13 residues long. CDR3 nucleotide sequence: TGCGCCAGCAGCCAACAGGGGGCGCGGGGCTACACCTTC. Amino acid sequence: CASSQQGARGYTF.

The table lists this clone with a few counts. The genes are TRBV7-9 and TRBJ2-5; no reliable D call. CDR3 length: 13 residues. CDR1 and CDR2 (germline): SEHNR, FQNEAQ (reference sequence). Trimming stripped 3 bases from V and 4 bases from J, with 9 bases between. In DNA, the CDR3 is TGTGCCAGCAGCTTGAATAGCCGAGAGACCCAGTACTTC. Translating it yields CASSLNSRETQYF. Variable domain in full (rest from reference TRBV7-9 and TRBJ2-5): DTGVSQNPRHKITKRGQNVTFRCDPISEHNRLYWYRQTLGQGPEFLTYFQNEAQLEKSRLLSDRFSAERPKGSFSTLEIQRTEQGDSAMYLCASSLNSRETQYFGPGTRLLVL.

The chain recombines TRBV4-1 with TRBJ1-2; TRBD1 matches at 8 bases. CDR1 is MGHRA and CDR2 is YSYEKL in the germline V gene. This CDR3 comprises 16 residues. V lost 3 bases and J lost 5; bases outside the gene matches: 11. CDR3 sequence reads: CASSHQYPGQEYGYTF. The CDR3 DNA reads TGCGCCAGCAGCCATCAGTACCCGGGACAGGAGTATGGCTACACCTTC.